Following are 9 T cell receptor beta chains from one sample sequenced in a study of CD8 T cells in Susac syndrome. Random-hexamer reverse transcription was applied to about 0.45 to 1 ug RNA. One entry per CDR3 protein, called by TCRdb with MiXCR from the immunoSEQ multiplex PCR reads. The sample lists some 180,000 distinct CDR3 sequences; approximately 95% were seen once. Input material: CD4+ T cells from PBMCs. These receptors were obtained from a human donor in good health.

The rearrangement joins TRBV6-6 to TRBJ1-4; D gene uncertain. V was clipped by 8 bases and J by 5 bases, with 3 bases between them. CDR3 size: 10 residues. The germline CDR1 and CDR2 sequences are MNHNY and SVGAGI (reference sequence). CDR3 protein: CASRNEKLFF. CDR3 bases: TGTGCCAGCCGGAATGAAAAACTGTTTTTT.

The CDR3 DNA sequence: TGTGCCAGCACTCCCACCGGGGAGCTGTTTTTT. Protein sequence: CASTPTGELFF. V and J are TRBV7-3 and TRBJ2-2; no clear D. There are 11 residues in the CDR3. Germline CDR1 reads SGHTA; CDR2 reads FQGTGA. The V and J ends lost 7 bases and 4 bases respectively, with 4 bases between them. Together with reference TRBV7-3 and TRBJ2-2, the CDR3 gives the full variable domain: GAGVSQTPSNKVTEKGKYVELRCDPISGHTALYWYRQSLGQGPEFLIYFQGTGAADDSGLPNDRFFAVRPEGSVSTLKIQRTERGDSAVYLCASTPTGELFFGEGSRLTVL.

The chain employs TRBV5-4 and TRBJ2-5; D not certain. V shed 0 bases and J shed 4 bases, with 10 bases lying between them. This CDR3 contains 14 residues. Germline V gene data show CDR1 as SGHNT and CDR2 as YYREEE (reference sequence). This CDR3 reads CASSLALRLETQYF. The DNA for the CDR3 is TGTGCCAGCAGCTTGGCTTTGCGGTTAGAGACCCAGTACTTC.

The chain combines TRBV18 with TRBJ2-5, with no clear D. Germline V CDR1 and CDR2: KGHSH, LQKENI. V lost 3 bases and J 4 bases, leaving 18 bases between the germline ends. This CDR3 spans 16 amino acids. Here the CDR3 reads CASSPLSGYPTETQYF. The DNA for the CDR3 is TGTGCCAGCTCACCGCTCTCGGGCTACCCAACAGAGACCCAGTACTTC.

The J gene is TRBJ2-7, the V gene TRBV3-1; 9 bases line up with TRBD1. Per germline, CDR1 LGHDT and CDR2 YNNKEL (reference sequence). This CDR3 is 14 amino acids long. Trimming at V came to 4 bases and at J to 6 bases, leaving 7 bases not matched to a gene. The CDR3 region has the DNA TGTGCCAGCAGCCGTACAGGGGGCGGGGCCGAGCAGTACTTC. It codes for CASSRTGGGAEQYF.

This clonotype was picked up a small number of times. This sequence joins TRBV5-6 and TRBJ2-7; D is unclear. The CDR3 is 13 residues long. The germline CDR1 and CDR2 sequences are SGHDT and YYEEEE. With 5 bases removed from V and 7 bases from J, the gap between germline ends came to 16 bases. CDR3: CASSIGPGWEQYF. The CDR3 region has the DNA TGTGCCAGCAGTATCGGACCTGGTTGGGAGCAGTACTTC.

The gene calls are TRBV18 and TRBJ2-7; D perhaps matches TRBD1 (5 bases). CDR1 is KGHSH, CDR2 LQKENI, per germline. This CDR3 has 12 residues. Trimming removed 6 bases from V and 6 bases from J, with 12 bases in between. The CDR3 sequence: CASSLTVPEQYF. In DNA, the CDR3 is TGTGCCAGCTCCTTGACAGTTCCCGAGCAGTACTTC.

This chain connects TRBV30 to TRBJ1-4; D gene unclear. V lost 2 bases and J lost 8, with 9 bases in between. This CDR3 spans 12 amino acids. From germline, CDR1 is GTSNPN and CDR2 SVGIG (reference sequence). CDR3 coding DNA: TGTGCCTGGAGTATCGGAGGAGAAAAACTGTTTTTT. It is translated as CAWSIGGEKLFF.

J is TRBJ2-1 and V is TRBV10-2; TRBD2 agrees at 11 bases. CDR1 is WSHSY, CDR2 SAAADI, per germline. The CDR3 runs to 15 residues. V gave up 0 bases and J gave up 9 bases; unmatched junction bases: 4. The DNA for the CDR3 is TGCGCCAGCAGTGAGTCGGTAGCGGGAGGGGCTGAGCAGTTCTTC. Residues: CASSESVAGGAEQFF.